The T cell receptor beta chain under discussion was sequenced for a study of cytomegalovirus exposure and HLA in healthy donors. Whole-study findings and limits: Within the data, a cluster of highly shared sequence variants was likely a sequencing artifact.

The CDR3 spans 14 residues. V lost 2 bases, J lost 5 bases, and 1 base stayed unmatched. Germline V gene sequence: CDR1 MGHDK, CDR2 SYGVNS. Primers: 60 Vbeta forward and 13 Jbeta reverse. TCRdb keeps only in-frame clones here, not all; method: immunoSEQ multiplex PCR. Among about 120,000 clones listed, roughly 70% were seen once. Remarks on this clone: The target antigen is unknown.

The source material was PBMCs. The receptor was derived from a woman between 35 and 50 years old in good health and CMV-seropositive. The rearrangement joins TRBV25-1 to TRBJ2-3, with 10 bases fitting TRBD1. The CDR3 sequence: CASSEGTGVDTQYF. The CDR3 DNA reads as TGTGCCAGCAGTGAAGGGACAGGGGTAGATACGCAGTATTTT.